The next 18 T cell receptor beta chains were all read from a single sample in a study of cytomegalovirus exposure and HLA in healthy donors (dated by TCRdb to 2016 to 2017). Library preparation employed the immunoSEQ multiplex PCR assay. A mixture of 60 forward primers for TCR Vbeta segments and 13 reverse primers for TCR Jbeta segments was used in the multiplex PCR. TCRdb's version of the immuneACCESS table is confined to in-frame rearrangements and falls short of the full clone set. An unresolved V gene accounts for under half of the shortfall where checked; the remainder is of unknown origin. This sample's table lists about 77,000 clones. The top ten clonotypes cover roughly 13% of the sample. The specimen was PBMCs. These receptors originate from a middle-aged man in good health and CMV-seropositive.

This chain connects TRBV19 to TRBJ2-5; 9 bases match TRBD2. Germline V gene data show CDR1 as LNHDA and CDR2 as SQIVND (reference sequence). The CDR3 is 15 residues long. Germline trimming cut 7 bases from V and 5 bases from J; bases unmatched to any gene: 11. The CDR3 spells CASNVGGGAEETQYF. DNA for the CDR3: TGTGCCAGTAATGTCGGCGGGGGGGCCGAGGAGACCCAGTACTTC.

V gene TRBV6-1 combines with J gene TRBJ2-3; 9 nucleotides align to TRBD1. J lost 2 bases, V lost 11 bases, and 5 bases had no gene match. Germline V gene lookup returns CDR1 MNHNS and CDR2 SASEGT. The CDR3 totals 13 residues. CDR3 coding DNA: TGTGCCGGCGGACAGGGGATCACAGATACGCAGTATTTT. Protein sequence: CAGGQGITDTQYF.

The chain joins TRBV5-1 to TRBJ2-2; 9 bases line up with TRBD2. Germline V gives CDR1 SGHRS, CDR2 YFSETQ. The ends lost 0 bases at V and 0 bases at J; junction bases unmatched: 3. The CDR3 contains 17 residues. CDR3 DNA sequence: TGCGCCAGCAGCTTGGGAGCGGGGGGCCCGAACACCGGGGAGCTGTTTTTT. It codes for CASSLGAGGPNTGELFF. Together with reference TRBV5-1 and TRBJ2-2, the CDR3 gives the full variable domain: KAGVTQTPRYLIKTRGQQVTLSCSPISGHRSVSWYQQTPGQGLQFLFEYFSETQRNKGNFPGRFSGRQFSNSRSEMNVSTLELGDSALYLCASSLGAGGPNTGELFFGEGSRLTVL.

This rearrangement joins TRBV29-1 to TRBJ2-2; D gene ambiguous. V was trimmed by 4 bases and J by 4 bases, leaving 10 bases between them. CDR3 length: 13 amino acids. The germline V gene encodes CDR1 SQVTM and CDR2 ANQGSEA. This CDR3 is CSVGSVSTGELFF. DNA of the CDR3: TGCAGCGTTGGAAGCGTGAGCACCGGGGAGCTGTTTTTT.

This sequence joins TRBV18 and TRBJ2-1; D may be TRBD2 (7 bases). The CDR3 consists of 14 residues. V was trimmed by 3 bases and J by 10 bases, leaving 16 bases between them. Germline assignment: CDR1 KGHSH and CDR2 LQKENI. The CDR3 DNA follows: TGTGCCAGCTCACCCGGGACACCCGGGGGGGAGCAGTTCTTC. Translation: CASSPGTPGGEQFF.

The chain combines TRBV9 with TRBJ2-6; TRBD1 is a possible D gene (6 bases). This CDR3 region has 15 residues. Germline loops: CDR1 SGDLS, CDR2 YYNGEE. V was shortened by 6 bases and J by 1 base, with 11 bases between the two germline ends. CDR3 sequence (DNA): TGTGCCAGCACGCCTCAGGGGTCTGGGGCCAACGTCCTGACTTTC. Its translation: CASTPQGSGANVLTF.

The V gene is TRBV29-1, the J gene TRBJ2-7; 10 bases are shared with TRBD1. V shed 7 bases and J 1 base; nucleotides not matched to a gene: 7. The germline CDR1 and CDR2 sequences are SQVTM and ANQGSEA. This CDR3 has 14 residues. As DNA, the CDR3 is TGCAGCGCCCGGACAGGGGGATATTCCTACGAGCAGTACTTC. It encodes CSARTGGYSYEQYF.

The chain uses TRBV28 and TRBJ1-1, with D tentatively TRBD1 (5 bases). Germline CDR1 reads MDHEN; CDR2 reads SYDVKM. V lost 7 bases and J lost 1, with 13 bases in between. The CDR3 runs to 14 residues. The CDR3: CASTSFTGNTEAFF. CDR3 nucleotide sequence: TGTGCCAGCACATCCTTCACAGGGAACACTGAAGCTTTCTTT.

Here the CDR3 reads CASSPDRENEKLFF. The CDR3 DNA sequence: TGTGCCAGCAGCCCAGACAGGGAGAATGAAAAACTGTTTTTT. V and J are TRBV5-4 and TRBJ1-4, with TRBD1 matching over 7 bases. The CDR3 sequence is 14 residues long. After removal of 4 bases from V and 5 bases from J, the junction contained 5 bases not matched to a gene. Germline values: CDR1 SGHNT, CDR2 YYREEE (reference sequence). The full variable domain, in which reference TRBV5-4 and TRBJ1-4 provide the parts outside the CDR3, is ETGVTQSPTHLIKTRGQQVTLRCSSQSGHNTVSWYQQALGQGPQFIFQYYREEENGRGNFPPRFSGLQFPNYSSELNVNALELDDSALYLCASSPDRENEKLFFGSGTQLSVL.

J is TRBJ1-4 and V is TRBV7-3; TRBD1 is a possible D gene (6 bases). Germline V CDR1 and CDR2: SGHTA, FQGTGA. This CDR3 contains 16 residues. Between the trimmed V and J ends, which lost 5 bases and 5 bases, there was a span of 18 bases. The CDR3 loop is CASSAGTQRGNEKLFF. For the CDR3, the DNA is TGTGCCAGCAGCGCCGGGACCCAAAGGGGGAATGAAAAACTGTTTTTT.

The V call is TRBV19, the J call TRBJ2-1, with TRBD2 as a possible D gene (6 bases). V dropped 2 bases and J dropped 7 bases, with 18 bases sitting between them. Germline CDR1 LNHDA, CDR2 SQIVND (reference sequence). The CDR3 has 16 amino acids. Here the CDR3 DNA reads TGTGCCAGTAGTATACGTGGCGGGGAAACTAAAAATGAGCAGTTCTTC. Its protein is CASSIRGGETKNEQFF.

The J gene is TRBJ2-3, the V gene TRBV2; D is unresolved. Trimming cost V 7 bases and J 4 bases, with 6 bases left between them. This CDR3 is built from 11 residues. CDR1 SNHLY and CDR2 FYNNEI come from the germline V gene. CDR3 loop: CASKLADTQYF. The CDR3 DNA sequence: TGTGCCAGCAAACTGGCAGATACGCAGTATTTT.

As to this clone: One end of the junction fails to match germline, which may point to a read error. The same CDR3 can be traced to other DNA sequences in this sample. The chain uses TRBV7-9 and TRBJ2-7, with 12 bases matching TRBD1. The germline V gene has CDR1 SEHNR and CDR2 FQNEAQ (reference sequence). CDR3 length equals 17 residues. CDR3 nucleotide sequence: TGTGCCAGCAGCCCAGGGACAGGGGGCGCCGGGGTTTACGAGCAGTATTTC. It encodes CASSPGTGGAGVYEQYF.

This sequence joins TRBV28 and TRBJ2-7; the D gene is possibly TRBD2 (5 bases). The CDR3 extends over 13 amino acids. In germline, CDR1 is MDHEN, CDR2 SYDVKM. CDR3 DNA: TGTACTGTGGCCGGGCGGACTTCCTACGAGCAGTACTTC. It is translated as CTVAGRTSYEQYF.

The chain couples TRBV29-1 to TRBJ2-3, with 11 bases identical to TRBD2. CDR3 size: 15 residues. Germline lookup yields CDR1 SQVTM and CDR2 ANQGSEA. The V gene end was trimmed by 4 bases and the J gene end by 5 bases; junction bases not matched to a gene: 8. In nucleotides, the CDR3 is TGCAGCGTTGGTGAACTAGCGGGAGCGGGAGATACGCAGTATTTT. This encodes CSVGELAGAGDTQYF.

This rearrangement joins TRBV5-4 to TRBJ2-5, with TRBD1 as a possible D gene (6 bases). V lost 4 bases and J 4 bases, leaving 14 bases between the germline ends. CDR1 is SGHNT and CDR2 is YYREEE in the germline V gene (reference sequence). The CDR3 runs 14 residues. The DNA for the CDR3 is TGTGCCAGCAGCCTCCCGACAGGAGGAGAGACCCAGTACTTC. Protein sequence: CASSLPTGGETQYF.

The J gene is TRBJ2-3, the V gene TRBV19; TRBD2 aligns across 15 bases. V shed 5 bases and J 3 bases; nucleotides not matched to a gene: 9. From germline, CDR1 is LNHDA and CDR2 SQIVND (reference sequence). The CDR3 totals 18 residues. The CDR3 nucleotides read TGTGCCAGTAGTGTGCCACCGGGACTAGCGGGAGGAACAGATACGCAGTATTTT. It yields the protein CASSVPPGLAGGTDTQYF.

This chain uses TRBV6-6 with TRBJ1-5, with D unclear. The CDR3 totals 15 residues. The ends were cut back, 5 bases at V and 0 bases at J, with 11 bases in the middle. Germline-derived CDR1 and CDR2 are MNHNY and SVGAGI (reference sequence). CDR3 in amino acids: CASSLTEPSNQPQHF. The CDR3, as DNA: TGTGCCAGCAGTCTTACAGAGCCTAGCAATCAGCCCCAGCATTTT.